These 30 T cell receptor beta chains share one sample of origin, sequenced in a study of T-cell reconstitution after alpha-beta-depleted transplantation in children (dated by TCRdb to 2016 to 2017). The treatment or condition label of this sample denotes: allogeneic hematopoietic cell transplantation with graft depleted of TCRalphabeta T cells and CD19 B cells. Library creation used PCR. The run used an Illumina HiSeq 2500. TCR library preparation used molecular barcoding, with unique molecular identifiers applied to normalize quantification of the TCRbeta repertoire. Through fastp at Q25 and MiXCR, TCRdb rebuilt clones from the public reads, retaining in-frame beta chains. CDR3 protein duplicates are merged, each entry listing the most common genes and DNA. The sample table shows a few hundred thousand distinct CDR3 sequences, and roughly a quarter are seen once. About 35% of the sample is in the top ten clones.

Sample: PBMCs, taken before TCRalphabeta/CD19-depleted stem cell transplant. Receptor source: a boy younger than two with Wiskott-Aldrich syndrome, due to receive a stem cell transplant.

A few counts support this clonotype. The chain uses TRBV20-1 and TRBJ2-5; D not resolved. Trimming pared 0 bases from V and 2 bases from J, leaving 10 bases between. Germline V gene lookup returns CDR1 DFQATT and CDR2 SNEGSKA (reference sequence). This CDR3 has 14 amino acids. For the CDR3, the DNA is TGCAGTGCTAGAGATGCGGTCGATCAAGAGACCCAGTACTTC. Amino acids: CSARDAVDQETQYF.

A few counts support this clonotype. The genes are TRBV20-1 and TRBJ2-7; perhaps TRBD2 as D (6 bases). The CDR3 consists of 14 residues. The V gene's germline CDR1 is DFQATT and CDR2 SNEGSKA (reference sequence). Trimming removed 6 bases at V and 5 bases at J, with 20 bases between. CDR3 sequence reads: CSAGDFPPSDEQYF. The CDR3 DNA is TGCAGTGCCGGGGACTTTCCCCCTTCCGACGAGCAGTACTTC.

The V gene is TRBV14, the J gene TRBJ2-7, with TRBD1 as a possible D gene (5 bases). Germline loops: CDR1 SGHDN, CDR2 FVKESK. The CDR3 is 13 residues long. Trimming took 2 bases from V and 7 from J, leaving 12 bases between them. CDR3 DNA: TGTGCCAGCAGCCAATGGCCAGGGTGGGAGCAGTACTTC. Protein product: CASSQWPGWEQYF.

This sequence joins TRBV5-1 and TRBJ2-1, with TRBD1 as a possible D gene (6 bases). V lost 3 bases and J 6 bases, leaving 10 bases between the germline ends. The CDR3 runs 13 residues. Germline loops: CDR1 SGHRS, CDR2 YFSETQ. The CDR3 spells CASSYDRFNEQFF. The DNA for the CDR3 is TGCGCCAGCAGCTACGACAGGTTCAATGAGCAGTTCTTC.

The table lists this clonotype with a few counts. This chain joins TRBV29-1 and TRBJ2-2; 7 bases align to TRBD2. Germline trimming cut 6 bases from V and 3 bases from J; bases unmatched to any gene: 7. CDR1 SQVTM and CDR2 ANQGSEA come from the germline V gene. The CDR3 is 14 residues long. The CDR3 sequence: CSVKGTTDTGELFF. The CDR3 coding sequence is TGCAGCGTGAAAGGGACTACTGACACCGGGGAGCTGTTTTTT.

J is TRBJ1-4 and V is TRBV3-1; D unclear. This CDR3 has 17 residues. In germline, CDR1 is LGHDT, CDR2 YNNKEL (reference sequence). The ends were cut back, 0 bases at V and 7 bases at J, with 18 bases in the middle. The chain's CDR3 is CASSQERRSQLSEKLFF. CDR3 in DNA: TGTGCCAGCAGCCAAGAAAGGCGGTCCCAACTAAGTGAAAAACTGTTTTTT.

The V and J genes are TRBV6-5 and TRBJ1-3; possibly TRBD1 for D (5 bases). There are 18 residues in the CDR3. CDR1 and CDR2 from the germline V gene are MNHEY and SVGAGI. Trimming removed 0 bases from V and 0 bases from J, with 15 bases in between. The CDR3 nucleotides are TGTGCCAGCAGTTACTCGCAGGGACTTACTAGCTCTGGAAACACCATATATTTT. Its translation is CASSYSQGLTSSGNTIYF.

This chain joins TRBV10-3 and TRBJ2-7; D not certain. CDR3 length equals 12 residues. The germline V gene encodes CDR1 ENHRY and CDR2 SYGVKD. The ends were cut back, 4 bases at V and 4 bases at J, with 8 bases in the middle. CDR3 sequence (DNA): TGTGCCATCAGTGTAACCTCGTACGAGCAGTACTTC. Its translation is CAISVTSYEQYF.

The chain employs TRBV20-1 and TRBJ2-1, with D unresolved. Germline values: CDR1 DFQATT, CDR2 SNEGSKA (reference sequence). This CDR3 has 12 residues. V lost 3 bases, J lost 7 bases, and 10 bases lay in between. In DNA, the CDR3 is TGCAGTGCTAGGTGGATCGAGAATGAGCAGTTCTTC. The encoded protein is CSARWIENEQFF.

The chain couples TRBV5-1 to TRBJ2-2, with 8 bases identical to TRBD1. CDR1 and CDR2 from the germline V gene are SGHRS and YFSETQ. The CDR3 runs to 17 residues. V dropped 3 bases and J dropped 0; count of bases not matched to a gene: 7. The CDR3 bases are TGCGCCAGCAGCTGGGGGGACAGGTACCCGAACACCGGGGAGCTGTTTTTT. It codes for CASSWGDRYPNTGELFF. The full variable domain, rest sourced from reference TRBV5-1 and TRBJ2-2, is KAGVTQTPRYLIKTRGQQVTLSCSPISGHRSVSWYQQTPGQGLQFLFEYFSETQRNKGNFPGRFSGRQFSNSRSEMNVSTLELGDSALYLCASSWGDRYPNTGELFFGEGSRLTVL.

The rearrangement uses TRBV30 and TRBJ2-1; possibly TRBD2 for D (6 bases). The CDR3 sequence is 15 residues long. Germline loops: CDR1 GTSNPN, CDR2 SVGIG (reference sequence). V was pared by 2 bases and J by 6 bases, with 17 bases between. The CDR3: CAWSRGTPARNEQFF. The CDR3 nucleotides read TGTGCCTGGAGTCGCGGGACCCCTGCCCGCAATGAGCAGTTCTTC.

The DNA for the CDR3 is TGTGCCAGCAGGCAGACTAGCGGGAGGTTTGGTGAGCAGTTCTTC. The encoded protein is CASRQTSGRFGEQFF. V is TRBV28 and J is TRBJ2-1, with TRBD2 matching over 13 bases. This CDR3 is built from 15 residues. V lost 6 bases, J lost 9 bases, and 8 bases stayed unmatched. The germline V gene encodes CDR1 MDHEN and CDR2 SYDVKM.

The V call is TRBV5-1, the J call TRBJ2-2; 9 bases match TRBD1. The CDR3 is 17 residues long. Germline assignment: CDR1 SGHRS and CDR2 YFSETQ. Trimming at V came to 3 bases and at J to 2 bases, leaving 8 bases not matched to a gene. The CDR3 sequence: CASSSTGTGYNTGELFF. CDR3 in DNA: TGCGCCAGCAGCTCCACGGGGACAGGGTATAACACCGGGGAGCTGTTTTTT.

This clonotype was observed a few times. This chain links TRBV5-1 with TRBJ2-5, with 10 bases lining up with TRBD1. This CDR3 spans 16 amino acids. The junction had 2 bases not matched to a gene; V was cut back by 0 bases and J by 0 bases. The germline gives CDR1 SGHRS, CDR2 YFSETQ. For the CDR3, the DNA is TGCGCCAGCAGCTTGGGGGACAGGGGATACCAAGAGACCCAGTACTTC. This translates into CASSLGDRGYQETQYF.

Only a few counts were recorded for this clonotype. The rearrangement uses TRBV10-3 and TRBJ2-1, with 9 nucleotides matching TRBD2. The CDR3 is made up of 14 amino acids. The ends lost 5 bases at V and 4 bases at J; junction bases unmatched: 3. Germline-derived CDR1 and CDR2 are ENHRY and SYGVKD. CDR3 loop: CAISRLADYNEQFF. CDR3 DNA sequence: TGTGCCATCAGTAGACTAGCGGATTACAATGAGCAGTTCTTC.

This clonotype was found a few times. The rearrangement links TRBV6-1 to TRBJ2-3, with TRBD2 matching 9 bases. The CDR3 has 14 residues. CDR1 and CDR2 from the germline V gene are MNHNS and SASEGT. V lost 4 bases, J lost 6 bases, and 5 bases stayed unmatched. The CDR3 region is CASSGAGGSDTQYF. For the CDR3, the DNA is TGTGCCAGCAGTGGAGCGGGAGGATCTGATACGCAGTATTTT.

This clonotype came up a few times. The V gene is TRBV5-1, the J gene TRBJ2-5; the match to TRBD1 covers 9 bases. The ends lost 6 bases at V and 2 bases at J; junction bases unmatched: 2. Germline-derived CDR1 and CDR2 are SGHRS and YFSETQ. This CDR3 comprises 13 residues. CDR3: CASMGQGQETQYF. Here the CDR3 DNA reads TGCGCCAGCATGGGACAGGGTCAAGAGACCCAGTACTTC.

J is TRBJ2-1 and V is TRBV29-1; no clear D gene. This CDR3 region has 16 residues. Between the trimmed V and J ends, which lost 3 bases and 0 bases, there was a span of 15 bases. Germline-derived CDR1 and CDR2 are SQVTM and ANQGSEA. CDR3 sequence reads: CSVDNPMGYSYNEQFF. CDR3 in DNA: TGCAGCGTTGATAATCCAATGGGGTACTCCTACAATGAGCAGTTCTTC.

The V call is TRBV18, the J call TRBJ2-1, with 11 bases that match TRBD2. The length of the CDR3 is 16 residues. Germline CDR1 and CDR2: KGHSH and LQKENI. V shed 5 bases, J shed 0 bases, and the junction held 3 bases outside the gene matches. CDR3 nucleotides: TGTGCCAGCTCAGGACTAGCGGGCAACTCCTACAATGAGCAGTTCTTC. Translation gives CASSGLAGNSYNEQFF. Combining the CDR3 with reference TRBV18 and TRBJ2-1 gives the whole variable domain NAGVMQNPRHLVRRRGQEARLRCSPMKGHSHVYWYRQLPEEGLKFMVYLQKENIIDESGMPKERFSAEFPKEGPSILRIQQVVRGDSAAYFCASSGLAGNSYNEQFFGPGTRLTVL.

V and J are TRBV5-1 and TRBJ2-7, with 8 bases lining up with TRBD2. Germline V gene lookup returns CDR1 SGHRS and CDR2 YFSETQ. The V and J ends lost 5 bases and 1 base, in that order; junction bases with no gene match: 8. This CDR3 has 15 residues. The CDR3 protein is CASSPGTRVSYEQYF. The DNA of the CDR3 is TGCGCCAGCAGTCCCGGGACTAGGGTATCCTACGAGCAGTACTTC.

V gene TRBV6-2 or TRBV6-3 combines with J gene TRBJ2-1; D may be TRBD2 (6 bases). Looked up from germline, CDR1 is MNHEY and CDR2 is SVGEGT. The CDR3 consists of 16 residues. Trimming took 5 bases from V and 1 from J, leaving 15 bases between them. The CDR3 protein is CASSRPRERSYNEQFF. The CDR3 DNA is TGTGCCAGCAGTCGTCCCCGGGAGAGGTCCTACAATGAGCAGTTCTTC.

The chain joins TRBV5-1 to TRBJ1-1; the D gene is possibly TRBD1 (5 bases). Germline loops: CDR1 SGHRS, CDR2 YFSETQ. The CDR3 length is 16 residues. The V end lost 0 bases, the J end lost 1 base, and 13 bases lay between the germline ends. This CDR3 reads CASSLVSGARNTEAFF. In DNA form, the CDR3 reads TGCGCCAGCAGCTTGGTCTCCGGGGCGCGGAACACTGAAGCTTTCTTT.

The J gene is TRBJ1-5, the V gene TRBV12-3 or TRBV12-4, with D unresolved. The V end lost 3 bases, the J end lost 7 bases, and 19 bases lay between the germline ends. CDR3 size: 16 residues. CDR3 residues: CASSFPTPLGWQPQHF. The CDR3, as DNA: TGTGCCAGCAGTTTCCCAACCCCGCTGGGGTGGCAGCCCCAGCATTTT.

A few counts support this clonotype. The rearrangement joins TRBV5-1 to TRBJ2-7; tentatively, D is TRBD2 (6 bases). The CDR3 has 13 residues. The germline V gene encodes CDR1 SGHRS and CDR2 YFSETQ. Between the trimmed V and J ends, which lost 3 bases and 7 bases, there was a span of 14 bases. CDR3 region: CASSSTARGEQYF. The CDR3, as DNA: TGCGCCAGCAGCTCGACAGCACGGGGGGAGCAGTACTTC. Variable domain in full (rest from reference TRBV5-1 and TRBJ2-7): KAGVTQTPRYLIKTRGQQVTLSCSPISGHRSVSWYQQTPGQGLQFLFEYFSETQRNKGNFPGRFSGRQFSNSRSEMNVSTLELGDSALYLCASSSTARGEQYFGPGTRLTVT.

This chain links TRBV5-1 with TRBJ2-7, with D tentatively TRBD2 (7 bases). CDR1 SGHRS and CDR2 YFSETQ come from the germline V gene. This CDR3 spans 14 amino acids. The V and J ends lost 5 bases and 3 bases respectively, with 15 bases between them. The CDR3 nucleotides read TGCGCCAGCAGAAGCGGGACAACCAACTACGAGCAGTACTTC. This gives the protein CASRSGTTNYEQYF.

V is TRBV11-2 and J is TRBJ2-6; 7 bases are shared with TRBD1. Germline V CDR1 and CDR2: SGHAT, FQNNGV. The V gene end was trimmed by 6 bases and the J gene end by 7 bases; junction bases not matched to a gene: 6. There are 14 residues in the CDR3. As DNA, the CDR3 is TGTGCCAGCAGGACGGGGACAGCAGCCAACGTCCTGACTTTC. Its protein product is CASRTGTAANVLTF.

This clonotype appeared a few times. V gene TRBV10-3 combines with J gene TRBJ1-1; no reliable D call. The CDR3 length is 13 residues. The V end was cut by 5 bases, the J end by 1 base, with 8 bases between. Looked up from germline, CDR1 is ENHRY and CDR2 is SYGVKD. The CDR3 spells CAISRGENTEAFF. The CDR3 region has the DNA TGTGCCATCAGTCGGGGAGAGAACACTGAAGCTTTCTTT.

The CDR3 here is CASSLVPRPSGNTIYF. The CDR3 nucleotides read TGTGCCAGCAGCTTAGTCCCCAGACCCTCTGGAAACACCATATATTTT. J is TRBJ1-3 and V is TRBV7-9; no clear D. Germline CDR1 reads SEHNR; CDR2 reads FQNEAQ (reference sequence). The CDR3 loop spans 16 amino acids. The V and J ends lost 1 base and 0 bases respectively, with 10 bases between them. The entire variable domain, with the rest obtained from reference TRBV7-9 and TRBJ1-3, is as follows: DTGVSQNPRHKITKRGQNVTFRCDPISEHNRLYWYRQTLGQGPEFLTYFQNEAQLEKSRLLSDRFSAERPKGSFSTLEIQRTEQGDSAMYLCASSLVPRPSGNTIYFGEGSWLTVV.

The CDR3 region has the DNA TGCGCCAGCAGCTTAACAGGGAGTTACTATGGCTACACCTTC. Encoded protein: CASSLTGSYYGYTF. This sequence joins TRBV5-1 and TRBJ1-2; TRBD1 might be the D (6 bases). This CDR3 contains 14 residues. From germline, CDR1 is SGHRS and CDR2 YFSETQ. Trimming took 2 bases from V and 3 from J, leaving 11 bases between them.

This clonotype showed up many times. The chain employs TRBV5-5 and TRBJ2-5, with 7 bases that match TRBD1. The V gene end was trimmed by 4 bases and the J gene end by 4 bases; junction bases not matched to a gene: 13. The CDR3 has 16 residues. Germline V gene data show CDR1 as SGHKS and CDR2 as YYEKEE (reference sequence). For the CDR3, the DNA is TGTGCCAGCAGCCCCCGGACAGGAAGCTGGGGAGAGACCCAGTACTTC. Translated: CASSPRTGSWGETQYF. Full variable domain (outside the CDR3, taken from reference TRBV5-5 and TRBJ2-5): DAGVTQSPTHLIKTRGQQVTLRCSPISGHKSVSWYQQVLGQGPQFIFQYYEKEERGRGNFPDRFSARQFPNYSSELNVNALLLGDSALYLCASSPRTGSWGETQYFGPGTRLLVL.